One and the same sample provided the 30 T cell receptor beta chains below, sequenced in a study of blood T cells in healthy people across ages. Primed by a sample-barcoded 5' primer and a J-beta primer mix, a second PCR proceeded for 7 to 11 cycles. MiXCR was run by TCRdb on the 5' RACE reads, yielding one entry per CDR3 protein. The sample has some 900,000 distinct CDR3 sequences; about 28% are singletons. What was sequenced was blood. The receptors here all came from a woman aged 80 or older in good health.

This clonotype was seen only a few times. The J gene is TRBJ1-4, the V gene TRBV20-1; D is uncertain. Trimming shortened V by 0 bases and J by 8 bases, and 13 bases separated the two germline ends. The CDR3 totals 14 residues. In germline, CDR1 is DFQATT, CDR2 SNEGSKA (reference sequence). The CDR3 DNA follows: TGCAGTGCTAGAGATCCCGGCAGAAAAGAAAAACTGTTTTTT. Amino acid sequence: CSARDPGRKEKLFF.

Ten or more counts support this clonotype. The V and J genes are TRBV28 and TRBJ2-1; 8 positions agree with TRBD2. The germline V gene encodes CDR1 MDHEN and CDR2 SYDVKM. The V gene end was trimmed by 4 bases and the J gene end by 5 bases; junction bases not matched to a gene: 7. CDR3 length: 15 residues. The CDR3 spells CASSSVGLANNEQFF. CDR3 bases: TGTGCCAGCAGTTCGGTTGGACTAGCTAACAATGAGCAGTTCTTC.

The CDR3 coding sequence is TGTGCCAGCAGCTATAGACAGGGGACTAATGAAAAACTGTTTTTT. This gives the protein CASSYRQGTNEKLFF. The V gene is TRBV7-2, the J gene TRBJ1-4; 8 bases map to TRBD1. The CDR3 is 15 amino acids. V was pared by 4 bases and J by 2 bases, with 3 bases of the junction left unmatched. Germline V CDR1 and CDR2: SGHTA, FQGNSA. The whole variable domain, filled in from reference TRBV7-2 and TRBJ1-4, reads GAGVSQSPSNKVTEKGKDVELRCDPISGHTALYWYRQSLGQGLEFLIYFQGNSAPDKSGLPSDRFSAERTGGSVSTLTIQRTQQEDSAVYLCASSYRQGTNEKLFFGSGTQLSVL.

This clonotype appeared many times. An end of the junction differs from the germline gene, which may be a read error. The chain carries TRBV6-2 or TRBV6-3 and TRBJ2-4, with D possibly matching TRBD1 (6 bases). CDR3 size: 16 residues. Germline CDR1 MNHEY, CDR2 SVGEGT. As DNA, the CDR3 is TGTGCCAACAGTTACGCCGGACAGTTAGCCAAAAACATTCAGTACTTC. Translation: CANSYAGQLAKNIQYF.

This clonotype was detected a few times. The chain couples TRBV30 to TRBJ2-1, with unresolved D. Trimming took off 0 bases at V and 9 bases at J, with 6 bases between the two ends. The CDR3 totals 11 residues. The V gene's germline CDR1 is GTSNPN and CDR2 SVGIG (reference sequence). Here the CDR3 reads CAWSVESEQFF. CDR3 DNA sequence: TGTGCCTGGAGTGTAGAGTCTGAGCAGTTCTTC.

Concerning this clonotype itself: A read error is possible here, since a much larger clone lies one base away. The chain joins TRBV29-1 to TRBJ2-3; unclear D gene. V lost 7 bases to trimming and J lost 2 bases, with 13 bases between them. Germline CDR1 and CDR2: SQVTM and ANQGSEA. The CDR3 contains 13 residues. As DNA, the CDR3 is TGCAGCGCGTCGTGGTTCAACACAGATACGCAGTATTTT. It encodes CSASWFNTDTQYF.

This clonotype was seen ten or more times. The CDR3 bases are TGTGCCACCAGCACCGGGACTAGCGGGGATCTTAGCTCCTACGAGCAGTACTTC. It encodes CATSTGTSGDLSSYEQYF. The V call is TRBV15, the J call TRBJ2-7; 13 bases align to TRBD2. V was pared by 4 bases and J by 0 bases, with 9 bases of the junction left unmatched. This CDR3 has 18 residues. Germline CDR1 is LNHNV and CDR2 is YYDKDF (reference sequence).

Regarding this clonotype: This clone may be a read error of a much larger clone one base away. The genes are TRBV7-2 and TRBJ1-4, with D hard to call. In germline, CDR1 is SGHTA, CDR2 FQGNSA. CDR3 size: 14 residues. The CDR3: CVSSLAQTSPKLFF. The DNA for the CDR3 is TGTGTCAGCAGCTTAGCGCAAACGTCCCCTAAACTGTTTTTT.

The chain joins TRBV20-1 to TRBJ2-1, with D hard to call. The CDR3 loop spans 12 amino acids. Germline loops: CDR1 DFQATT, CDR2 SNEGSKA (reference sequence). The germline V and J ends were trimmed by 1 base and 7 bases, with 8 bases remaining between them. The chain's CDR3 is CSARALRNEQFF. CDR3 DNA: TGCAGTGCTAGAGCCTTACGGAATGAGCAGTTCTTC.

This clonotype appeared many times. CDR3 residues: CSAWDTGAVNYGYTF. The CDR3 coding sequence is TGCAGTGCTTGGGACACCGGGGCCGTAAACTATGGCTACACCTTC. This sequence joins TRBV20-1 and TRBJ1-2, with a weak D call TRBD1 (6 bases). Germline lookup yields CDR1 DFQATT and CDR2 SNEGSKA (reference sequence). CDR3 size: 15 residues. Trimming took off 5 bases at V and 2 bases at J, with 18 bases between the two ends.

With respect to this clonotype: A read error is possible here, since a much larger clone lies one base away. This chain links TRBV10-3 with TRBJ1-1; D is uncertain. Germline CDR1 ENHRY, CDR2 SYGVKD. The CDR3 is 14 residues long. As DNA, the CDR3 is TGTACCATCAGTGCAGCGGGCGTGGGCACTGAAGCTTTCTTT. This sequence encodes CTISAAGVGTEAFF.

The chain uses TRBV9 and TRBJ2-5, with TRBD1 matching 8 bases. This CDR3 comprises 16 residues. The J segment lost 4 bases and the V segment lost 0 bases, leaving 8 bases of the junction unmatched. Germline V CDR1 and CDR2: SGDLS, YYNGEE. The CDR3, as DNA: TGTGCCAGCAGCGTAGGGGGTCAGGGGGCAGGAGAGACCCAGTACTTC. Residues: CASSVGGQGAGETQYF.

The chain combines TRBV7-6 with TRBJ2-3, with 9 bases fitting TRBD2. The V gene end was trimmed by 1 base and the J gene end by 2 bases; junction bases not matched to a gene: 7. This CDR3 comprises 17 residues. The germline V gene has CDR1 SGHVS and CDR2 FNYEAQ. The CDR3, as DNA: TGTGCCAGCAGCTTAGTCCCGCTAGCGGGGCCCACAGATACGCAGTATTTT. Its translation is CASSLVPLAGPTDTQYF.

This clonotype was recorded at least ten times. The chain uses TRBV29-1 and TRBJ2-5; D possibly corresponds to TRBD2 (6 bases). In germline, CDR1 is SQVTM, CDR2 ANQGSEA. V was cut by 7 bases and J by 0 bases, with 9 bases left in between. CDR3 size: 12 residues. The CDR3 region is CSAGEDQETQYF. Here the CDR3 DNA reads TGCAGCGCTGGGGAGGACCAAGAGACCCAGTACTTC.

The chain couples TRBV10-3 to TRBJ1-1, with a possible D match to TRBD1 (5 bases). V was pared by 2 bases and J by 0 bases, with 10 bases between. CDR1 and CDR2 from the germline V gene are ENHRY and SYGVKD. The CDR3 is 15 amino acids. CDR3 sequence (DNA): TGTGCCATCAGTGAGGGGGCAAAGATGAACACTGAAGCTTTCTTT. It specifies CAISEGAKMNTEAFF.

Here the CDR3 DNA reads TGTGCCAGCAGCCAAGGGACAGCTGAAGCTTTCTTT. It translates to CASSQGTAEAFF. The chain is built from TRBV3-1 and TRBJ1-1; D perhaps matches TRBD1 (6 bases). The CDR3 covers 12 residues. The V and J ends lost 1 base and 6 bases respectively, with 6 bases between them. Looked up from germline, CDR1 is LGHDT and CDR2 is YNNKEL (reference sequence).

This clonotype has just one count. The chain joins TRBV27 to TRBJ2-5, with no clear D. V gave up 5 bases and J gave up 1 base, with 8 bases separating them. Germline V lookup: CDR1 MNHEY, CDR2 SMNVEV (reference sequence). The CDR3 length is 13 residues. The CDR3 loop is CASSIAPQETQYF. The DNA of the CDR3 is TGTGCCAGCAGTATAGCACCCCAAGAGACCCAGTACTTC.

The chain recombines TRBV9 with TRBJ2-7; D ambiguous. V lost 0 bases and J lost 0, with 7 bases in between. Germline CDR1 SGDLS, CDR2 YYNGEE. The length of the CDR3 is 14 residues. The CDR3 DNA reads as TGTGCCAGCAGCGTAGATCAAAGCTCCTACGAGCAGTACTTC. It translates to CASSVDQSSYEQYF.

This clonotype was found many times. This chain uses TRBV6-6 with TRBJ2-1, with D possibly being TRBD1 (6 bases). The CDR3 contains 16 residues. V was clipped by 0 bases and J by 5 bases, with 14 bases between them. CDR1 is MNHNY and CDR2 is SVGAGI in the germline V gene (reference sequence). Here the CDR3 DNA reads TGTGCCAGCAGTTACTCGGATCAGCGGACAGACAATGAGCAGTTCTTC. Its protein product is CASSYSDQRTDNEQFF.

Regarding this clonotype: A much larger clone lies a single base off, so this may be a read error. CDR3 amino acids: CVSSLASADSYEQYF. CDR3 nucleotides: TGTGTCAGCAGCTTAGCGAGCGCAGACTCCTACGAGCAGTACTTC. The chain is built from TRBV7-6 and TRBJ2-7, with D possibly TRBD2 on 5 matching bases. The CDR3 has 15 residues. CDR1 is SGHVS, CDR2 FNYEAQ, per germline. The full variable domain, with the rest looked up from reference TRBV7-6 and TRBJ2-7, is GAGVSQSPRYKVTKRGQDVALRCDPISGHVSLYWYRQALGQGPEFLTYFNYEAQQDKSGLPNDRFSAERPEGSISTLTIQRTEQRDSAMYRCVSSLASADSYEQYFGPGTRLTVT.

This clonotype was counted ten times or more. This chain links TRBV12-3 or TRBV12-4 with TRBJ1-2; D gene ambiguous. Trimming shortened V by 5 bases and J by 0 bases, and 10 bases separated the two germline ends. This CDR3 has 14 amino acids. The CDR3 here is CASSPRLTNYGYTF. CDR3 coding DNA: TGTGCCAGCAGTCCCCGGCTAACTAACTATGGCTACACCTTC.

This clonotype has just a few counts. V is TRBV9 and J is TRBJ2-1, with TRBD1 as a possible D gene (6 bases). CDR3 length: 14 residues. CDR1 is SGDLS and CDR2 is YYNGEE in the germline V gene. V was pared by 7 bases and J by 4 bases, with 15 bases between. CDR3 bases: TGTGCCAGCGTCATCGAGGGGGTTTACAATGAGCAGTTCTTC. Amino acids: CASVIEGVYNEQFF.

This clonotype was seen at least ten times. The chain uses TRBV3-1 and TRBJ1-4; D not certain. Germline lookup yields CDR1 LGHDT and CDR2 YNNKEL (reference sequence). The CDR3 runs to 14 residues. Trimming cost V 4 bases and J 2 bases, with 8 bases left between them. DNA of the CDR3: TGTGCCAGCAGCCCTAGGGCGACTAATGAAAAACTGTTTTTT. Translation gives CASSPRATNEKLFF. Variable domain in full (rest from reference TRBV3-1 and TRBJ1-4): DTAVSQTPKYLVTQMGNDKSIKCEQNLGHDTMYWYKQDSKKFLKIMFSYNNKELIINETVPNRFSPKSPDKAHLNLHINSLELGDSAVYFCASSPRATNEKLFFGSGTQLSVL.

This clonotype was picked up many times. V usage is TRBV5-1 and J usage is TRBJ2-7; TRBD2 agrees at 10 bases. V gave up 4 bases and J gave up 10 bases; unmatched junction bases: 20. This CDR3 has 17 amino acids. Germline CDR1 SGHRS, CDR2 YFSETQ. The CDR3 loop reads CASSRDPSGGIQEAQYF. The CDR3, as DNA: TGCGCCAGCAGCAGAGATCCTAGCGGGGGTATACAAGAAGCCCAGTACTTC.

Note on this clonotype: With a much larger clone just one base away, this may be a read error. This rearrangement joins TRBV5-6 to TRBJ2-1, with D possibly being TRBD1 or TRBD2 (6 bases each). The last part of the DNA fits TRBJ2-7 better; the J call may be wrong. CDR1 is SGHDT, CDR2 YYEEEE, per germline. This CDR3 region has 13 residues. The CDR3 DNA sequence: TGTGCCAGCAGCTGGGGGGCCTACAATGAGCAGTACTTC. It codes for CASSWGAYNEQYF.

The rearrangement links TRBV6-1 to TRBJ1-1; no reliable D call. V shed 6 bases and J shed 0 bases, with 11 bases lying between them. This CDR3 has 14 residues. The germline gives CDR1 MNHNS, CDR2 SASEGT. CDR3 protein: CASRHTVMNTEAFF. CDR3 coding DNA: TGTGCCAGCAGACATACGGTGATGAACACTGAAGCTTTCTTT.

This clonotype was detected many times. The V and J genes are TRBV6-2 or TRBV6-3 and TRBJ2-5; D is unresolved. The CDR3 contains 13 residues. The V and J ends lost 6 bases and 2 bases respectively, with 10 bases between them. Germline assignment: CDR1 MNHEY and CDR2 SVGEGT. CDR3 sequence: CASRGRIQETQYF. DNA for the CDR3: TGTGCCAGCAGAGGACGGATTCAAGAGACCCAGTACTTC.

Comments on this clonotype: A much larger clonotype is one base distant, so this may be a read error. The rearrangement joins TRBV12-3 or TRBV12-4 to TRBJ2-3; D might be TRBD2 (5 bases). The CDR3 runs 13 residues. CDR3 sequence (DNA): TGTGCCAGCACCCTACGGGGTTGGGATATGCAGTATTTT. Encoded protein: CASTLRGWDMQYF.

In this sample, this clonotype turned up many times. The V call is TRBV7-7, the J call TRBJ2-7; TRBD1 is a possible D gene (6 bases). CDR1 and CDR2 from the germline V gene are SSHAT and FNYEAQ (reference sequence). The CDR3 length is 16 residues. With 4 bases removed from V and 3 bases from J, the gap between germline ends came to 19 bases. The CDR3 protein is CASSSYSRTAHYEQYF. The CDR3 DNA reads TGTGCCAGCAGCTCATACTCGAGGACAGCCCACTACGAGCAGTACTTC.

Points on this clonotype: The conserved phenylalanine or tryptophan is not found at the CDR3 terminus, so this likely reflects a read error. The chain has TRBV7-2 and TRBJ2-5; the match to TRBD1 covers 8 bases. This CDR3 region has 14 residues. Germline trimming cut 4 bases from V and 8 bases from J; bases unmatched to any gene: 9. Germline-derived CDR1 and CDR2 are SGHTA and FQGNSA. This CDR3 is CASSYRGKTETQYC. The CDR3 DNA sequence: TGTGCCAGCAGCTACAGGGGGAAAACGGAAACCCAGTACTGC.